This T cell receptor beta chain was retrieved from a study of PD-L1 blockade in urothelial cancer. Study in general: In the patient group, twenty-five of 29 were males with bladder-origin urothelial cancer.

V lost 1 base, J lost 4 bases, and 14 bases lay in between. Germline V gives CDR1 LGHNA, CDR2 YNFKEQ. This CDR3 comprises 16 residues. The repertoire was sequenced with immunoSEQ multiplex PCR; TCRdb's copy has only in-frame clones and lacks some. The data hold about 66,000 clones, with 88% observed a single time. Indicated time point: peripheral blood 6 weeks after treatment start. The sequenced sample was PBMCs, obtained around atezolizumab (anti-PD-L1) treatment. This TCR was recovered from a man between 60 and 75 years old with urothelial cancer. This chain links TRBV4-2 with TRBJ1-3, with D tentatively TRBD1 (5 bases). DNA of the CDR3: TGTGCCAGCAGCCAAGCAGGGATCGGGCACGGAAACACCATATATTTT. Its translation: CASSQAGIGHGNTIYF.